The subject of this entry is one T cell receptor (beta chain). Its antigen remains unidentified. The record has no base qualities; no much larger clone is one base away. The collaborating institutions used their own protocols to collect whole blood in K2EDTA tubes. For TCRbeta analysis, collaborators shipped samples in one of three forms: frozen whole blood, isolated PBMCs, or DNA extracted from either of those sample types. The immunoSEQ Assay, a bias-controlled multiplex PCR, was used to amplify TCRbeta CDR3 regions from genomic DNA. The paper's data handling went like this. The number of nucleated cells in each sample was estimated from the amplification of reference gene primers within the assay. To quantify the absolute abundance of each unique TCRbeta CDR3 rearrangement, sequence reads were collapsed and filtered. For each sample, productive Simpson clonality was calculated by taking the square root of Simpson's diversity index across productive rearrangements. TCRdb carries this immuneACCESS record with in-frame sequences only. Its versions omit some clonotypes, under half of them owing to an unresolved V gene in the studies checked, with the rest unexplained. That table supplies the V and J calls and clone size; D and trimming were determined from the DNA. The sample table lists tens of thousands of clones, about 86% of them with a count of one. The ten most abundant clones make up roughly 5% of the sample.

According to the germline V gene, CDR1 reads LGHNA and CDR2 reads YNFKEQ. From the cysteine up to the phenylalanine, the CDR3 has a length of 14 residues. Just CDR3 DNA is preserved here, 42 bases in frame from base 1. V ends up 7 bases short and J 6 bases short, with an unmatched junction base count of 7. This specimen comes from a study of blood T cell repertoires in COVID-19 (dated by TCRdb to about 2020). Some background on the complete study: Samples covering the acute and convalescent phases of COVID-19 were provided by collaborators in the United States, Italy and Spain. The material from the prospective study consisted of cDNA or gDNA derived from T cells, B-cell-depleted T cells, or PBMCs. Deeply sampled blood TCRbeta repertoires from subjects exposed to, actively infected with, or recovered from COVID-19 were included in the dataset. The repertoires were released in a freely available public database meant as a resource for research on the immune response to SARS-CoV-2. The samples were drawn from the first 160 participants of the ongoing ImmuneRACE study and from over 950 subjects provided by 6 global collaborators. Sample metadata almost always included a de-identified subject ID, COVID-19 status, age in years and sex. Where HLA class I and class II types were available, the types were taken from metadata supplied by the sample provider, not from assay-based typing.

The research as a whole found: The amount of clinical and demographic metadata varied by source and participant and was provided uncurated.

Input material: peripheral blood. This sequence was found in a human donor in a cohort sampled during active COVID-19. The chain employs TRBV4-2 and TRBJ2-2, with 8 junctional bases fitting TRBD2. The CDR3 reads as follows: CASIIGGGSGELFF. The DNA sequence follows: TGTGCCAGCATCATCGGGGGGGGCTCCGGGGAGCTGTTTTTT.